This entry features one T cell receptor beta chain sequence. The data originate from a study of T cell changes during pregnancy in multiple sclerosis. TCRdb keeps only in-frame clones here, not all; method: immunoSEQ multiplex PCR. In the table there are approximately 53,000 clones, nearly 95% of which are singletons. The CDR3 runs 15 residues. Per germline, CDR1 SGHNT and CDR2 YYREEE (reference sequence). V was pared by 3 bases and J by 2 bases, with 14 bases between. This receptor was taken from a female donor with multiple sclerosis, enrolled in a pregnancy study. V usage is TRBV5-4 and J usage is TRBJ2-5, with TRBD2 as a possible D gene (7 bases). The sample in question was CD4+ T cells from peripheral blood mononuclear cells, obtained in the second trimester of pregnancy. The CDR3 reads CASSSLGGRQETQYF. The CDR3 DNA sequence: TGTGCCAGCAGCTCCTTGGGGGGGCGTCAAGAGACCCAGTACTTC.